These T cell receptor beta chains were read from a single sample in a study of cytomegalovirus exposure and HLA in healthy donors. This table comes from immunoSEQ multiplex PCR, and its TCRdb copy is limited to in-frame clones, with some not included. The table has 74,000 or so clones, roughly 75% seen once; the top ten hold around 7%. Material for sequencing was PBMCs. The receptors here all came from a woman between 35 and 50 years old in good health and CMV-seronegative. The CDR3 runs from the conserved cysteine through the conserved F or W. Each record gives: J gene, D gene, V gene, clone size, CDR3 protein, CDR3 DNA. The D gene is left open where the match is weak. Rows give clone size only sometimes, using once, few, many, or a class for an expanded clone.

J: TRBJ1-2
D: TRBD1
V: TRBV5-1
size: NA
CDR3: CASSETGDGYTF
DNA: TGCGCCAGCAGCGAAACAGGGGACGGCTACACCTTC

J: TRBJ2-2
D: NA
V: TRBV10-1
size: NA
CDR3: CASRQTRQVPTAELFF
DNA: TGCGCCAGCAGACAGACCCGACAGGTCCCCACCGCGGAGCTGTTTTTT

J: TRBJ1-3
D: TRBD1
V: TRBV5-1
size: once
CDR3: CASSLFGDRENTIYF
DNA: TGCGCCAGCAGCCTGTTCGGGGACAGGGAAAACACCATATATTTT

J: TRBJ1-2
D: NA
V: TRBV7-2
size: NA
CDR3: CASSLGGGGYTF
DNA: TGTGCCAGCAGCTTAGGGGGGGGTGGCTACACCTTC

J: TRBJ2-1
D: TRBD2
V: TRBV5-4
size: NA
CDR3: CASSFGLAGAEQFF
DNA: TGTGCCAGCAGCTTCGGGCTAGCGGGGGCTGAGCAGTTCTTC

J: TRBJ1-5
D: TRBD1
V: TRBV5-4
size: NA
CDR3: CASSMDRGNQPQHF
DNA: TGTGCCAGCAGCATGGACAGGGGCAATCAGCCCCAGCATTTT

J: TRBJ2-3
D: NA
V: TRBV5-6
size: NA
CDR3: CASSQPTGFLFPDTQYF
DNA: TGTGCCAGCAGCCAGCCAACAGGGTTTCTCTTCCCAGATACGCAGTATTTT

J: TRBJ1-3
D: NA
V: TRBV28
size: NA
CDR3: CASSSPGGSGNTIYF
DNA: TGTGCCAGCAGTTCCCCAGGAGGCTCCGGAAACACCATATATTTT

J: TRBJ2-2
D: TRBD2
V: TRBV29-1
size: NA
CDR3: CSAGTSGGNTGELFF
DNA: TGCAGCGCAGGAACTAGCGGGGGGAACACCGGGGAGCTGTTTTTT

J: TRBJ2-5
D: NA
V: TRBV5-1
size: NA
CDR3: CASSLALMNSQETQYF
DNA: TGCGCCAGCAGCTTAGCCCTGATGAACAGCCAAGAGACCCAGTACTTC

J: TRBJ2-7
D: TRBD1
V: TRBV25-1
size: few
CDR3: CASTRDRTYEQYF
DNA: TGTGCCAGCACCCGGGACAGAACCTACGAGCAGTACTTC

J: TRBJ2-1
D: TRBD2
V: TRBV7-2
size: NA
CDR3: CASSLVASGSLEQFF
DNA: TGTGCCAGCAGCTTAGTGGCTAGCGGGAGTCTTGAGCAGTTCTTC

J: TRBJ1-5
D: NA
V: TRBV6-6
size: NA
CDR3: CASSSQIDSNQPQHF
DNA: TGTGCCAGCAGTTCCCAAATAGATAGCAATCAGCCCCAGCATTTT

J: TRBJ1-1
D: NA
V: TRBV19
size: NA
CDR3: CASSTEWRAFF
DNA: TGTGCCAGTAGTACCGAATGGCGGGCTTTCTTT

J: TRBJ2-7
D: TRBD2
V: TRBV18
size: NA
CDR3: CASSPPTTSGIKEQYF
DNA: TGTGCCAGCTCACCTCCGACTACTAGCGGGATCAAGGAGCAGTACTTC

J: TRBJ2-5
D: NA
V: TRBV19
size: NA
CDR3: CASSPLGVEETQYF
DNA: TGTGCCAGTAGTCCCCTCGGGGTCGAAGAGACCCAGTACTTC

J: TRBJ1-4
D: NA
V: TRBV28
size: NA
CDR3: CASRAGDETNEKLFF
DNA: TGTGCCAGCAGAGCAGGGGATGAGACTAATGAAAAACTGTTTTTT

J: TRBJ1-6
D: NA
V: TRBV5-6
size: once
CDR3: CASNRNFNSPLHF
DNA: TGTGCCAGCAACAGGAACTTTAATTCACCCCTCCACTTT

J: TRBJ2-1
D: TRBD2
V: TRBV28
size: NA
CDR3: CASSFGGSPRGDEQFF
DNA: TGTGCCAGCAGTTTCGGCGGGAGTCCCCGGGGGGATGAGCAGTTCTTC

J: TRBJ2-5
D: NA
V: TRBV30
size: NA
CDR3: CAWSGSNQETQYF
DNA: TGTGCCTGGAGTGGGTCTAACCAAGAGACCCAGTACTTC

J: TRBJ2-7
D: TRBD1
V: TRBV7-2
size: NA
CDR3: CASSLGGTGGYEQYF
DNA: TGTGCCAGCAGCTTAGGAGGGACAGGGGGCTACGAGCAGTACTTC

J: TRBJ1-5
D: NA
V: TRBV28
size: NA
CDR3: CASSRTVNQPQHF
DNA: TGTGCCAGCAGTCGGACAGTCAATCAGCCCCAGCATTTT

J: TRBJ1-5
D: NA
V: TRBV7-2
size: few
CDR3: CASSLEFGNQPQHF
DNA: TGTGCCAGCAGCTTAGAGTTCGGGAATCAGCCCCAGCATTTT

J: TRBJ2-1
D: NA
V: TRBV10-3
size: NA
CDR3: CAISESGASSYNEQFF
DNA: TGTGCCATCAGTGAGTCGGGGGCCAGCTCCTACAATGAGCAGTTCTTC

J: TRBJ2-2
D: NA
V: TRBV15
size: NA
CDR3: CATSQRLNTGELFF
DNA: TGTGCCACCAGCCAAAGACTCAACACCGGGGAGCTGTTTTTT

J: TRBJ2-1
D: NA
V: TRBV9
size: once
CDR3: CASSVATGIVADEQFF
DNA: TGTGCCAGCAGCGTAGCTACGGGGATAGTTGCTGATGAGCAGTTCTTC

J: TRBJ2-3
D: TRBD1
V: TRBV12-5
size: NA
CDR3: CASGGGQGAADTQYF
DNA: TGTGCTAGTGGGGGGGGACAGGGGGCGGCAGATACGCAGTATTTT

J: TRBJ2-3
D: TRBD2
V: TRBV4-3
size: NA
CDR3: CASSGGLAGVTDTQYF
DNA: TGCGCCAGCAGCGGAGGACTAGCGGGAGTCACAGATACGCAGTATTTT

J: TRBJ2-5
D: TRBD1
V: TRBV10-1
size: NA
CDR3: CASSETGGQETQYF
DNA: TGCGCCAGCAGTGAGACAGGGGGCCAAGAGACCCAGTACTTC

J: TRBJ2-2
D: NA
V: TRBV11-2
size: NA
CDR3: CASSLVVPGELFF
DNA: TGTGCCAGCAGCTTAGTAGTACCCGGGGAGCTGTTTTTT

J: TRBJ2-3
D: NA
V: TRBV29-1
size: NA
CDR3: CSVRTDLTDTQYF
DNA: TGCAGCGTGAGGACAGACCTCACAGATACGCAGTATTTT

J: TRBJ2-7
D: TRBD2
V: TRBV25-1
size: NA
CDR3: CASSFSGRTPYEQYF
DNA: TGTGCCAGCAGTTTTAGCGGGAGGACACCTTACGAGCAGTACTTC

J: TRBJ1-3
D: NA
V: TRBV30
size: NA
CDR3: CAWGRGNTIYF
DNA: TGTGCCTGGGGGAGGGGAAACACCATATATTTT

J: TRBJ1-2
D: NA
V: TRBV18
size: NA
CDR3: CASSFDSYGYTF
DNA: TGTGCCAGCTCATTCGACAGCTATGGCTACACCTTC

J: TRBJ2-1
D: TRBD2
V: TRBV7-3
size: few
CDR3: CASSLTKGAGGGNEQFF
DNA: TGTGCCAGCAGCTTAACAAAGGGAGCGGGAGGCGGAAATGAGCAGTTCTTC

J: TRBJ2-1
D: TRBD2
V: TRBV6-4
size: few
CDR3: CASSDRAGPYNEQFF
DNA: TGTGCCAGCAGTGACCGAGCGGGGCCCTACAATGAGCAGTTCTTC

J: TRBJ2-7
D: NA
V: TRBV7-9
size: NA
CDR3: CASSLGAGSYEQYF
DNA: TGTGCCAGCAGCTTAGGGGCAGGGTCCTACGAGCAGTACTTC

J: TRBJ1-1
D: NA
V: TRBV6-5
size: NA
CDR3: CASNGGGGTNTEAFF
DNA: TGTGCCAGTAACGGGGGGGGAGGTACGAACACTGAAGCTTTCTTT

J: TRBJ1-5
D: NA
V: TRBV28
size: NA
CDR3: CASHDRYSNQPQHF
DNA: TGTGCCAGCCACGACAGATATAGCAATCAGCCCCAGCATTTT

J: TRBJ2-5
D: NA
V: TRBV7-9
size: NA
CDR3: CASSLAGVAVVTQYF
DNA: TGTGCCAGCAGCTTAGCCGGGGTAGCCGTTGTCACCCAGTACTTC

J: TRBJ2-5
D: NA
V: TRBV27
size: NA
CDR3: CASSPDLDPRGTQYF
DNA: TGTGCCAGCAGTCCCGATCTAGATCCTCGGGGGACCCAGTACTTC

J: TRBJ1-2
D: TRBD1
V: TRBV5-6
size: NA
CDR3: CASSPGGQGIYYGYTF
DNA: TGTGCCAGCAGCCCGGGGGGACAGGGGATTTACTATGGCTACACCTTC